These T cell receptor beta chains were read from a single sample in a study of blood T cell repertoires in COVID-19. Some clones are missing from TCRdb's copy, which holds only in-frame ones; the method was immunoSEQ multiplex PCR. The sample contains about 140,000 clones, about four fifths of which appear only once. The sequenced material came from peripheral blood. The receptor source for this set is a human donor in a cohort sampled during active COVID-19. Each CDR3 is given with its conserved first and last residue. A D gene is named only where the DNA matches it firmly. Only part of the rows carry a size: once, few, many, or a class if the clone is expanded.

v_call	clone_size	j_call	d_call	cdr3_aa	cdr3_nt
TRBV7-2	NA	TRBJ1-1	NA	CASSLGRTGNTEAFF	TGTGCCAGCAGCTTAGGGAGGACGGGGAACACTGAAGCTTTCTTT
TRBV18	few	TRBJ1-1	NA	CASSPGRGYTEAFF	TGTGCCAGCTCACCAGGCAGGGGATACACTGAAGCTTTCTTT
TRBV11-2	NA	TRBJ2-5	TRBD2	CASSLRGLGGIKETQYF	TGTGCCAGCAGCTTAAGGGGACTAGGGGGGATTAAAGAGACCCAGTACTTC
TRBV6-5	NA	TRBJ2-1	TRBD2	CASSRAGGPEQFF	TGTGCCAGCAGCCGAGCGGGAGGGCCGGAGCAGTTCTTC
TRBV6-2/TRBV6-3	NA	TRBJ1-2	NA	CASSPGLSAYGYTF	TGTGCCAGCAGCCCGGGGCTTTCGGCCTATGGCTACACCTTC
TRBV7-9	NA	TRBJ2-5	TRBD2	CASSRTSGPQETQYF	TGTGCCAGCAGCCGGACTAGCGGGCCACAAGAGACCCAGTACTTC
TRBV6-5	once	TRBJ2-7	TRBD1	CASGTVASYEQYF	TGTGCCAGTGGGACAGTGGCCTCCTACGAGCAGTACTTC
TRBV29-1	NA	TRBJ2-1	NA	CSVTPSSYNEQFF	TGCAGCGTTACTCCGAGCTCCTACAATGAGCAGTTCTTC
TRBV7-2	NA	TRBJ2-2	TRBD1	CASSLGRQGAGTGELFF	TGTGCCAGCAGCTTAGGACGACAGGGGGCGGGCACCGGGGAGCTGTTTTTT
TRBV5-5	NA	TRBJ2-2	TRBD1	CASSWRQGEAGELFF	TGTGCCAGCAGCTGGAGACAGGGGGAGGCCGGGGAGCTGTTTTTT
TRBV9	few	TRBJ2-1	NA	CASSRLPGLGGGEQFF	TGTGCCAGCAGCAGACTCCCGGGACTAGGGGGCGGTGAGCAGTTCTTC
TRBV28	NA	TRBJ2-7	TRBD1	CASRGTGRPSGYF	TGTGCCAGCAGGGGGACAGGCCGTCCCTCGGGGTACTTC
TRBV21-1	NA	TRBJ2-5	NA	CASSKCLAGSFGETQYF	TGTGCCAGCAGCAAATGCCTAGCGGGCTCCTTCGGGGAGACCCAGTACTTC
TRBV29-1	NA	TRBJ1-5	NA	CSVGSGVSNQPQHF	TGCAGCGTTGGGTCAGGGGTAAGCAATCAGCCCCAGCATTTT
TRBV14	NA	TRBJ2-1	TRBD2	CASSQDKRAGVRNEQFF	TGTGCCAGCAGCCAAGATAAGAGAGCGGGAGTCAGAAATGAGCAGTTCTTC
TRBV5-4	few	TRBJ1-1	NA	CASSLRDMNTEAFF	TGTGCCAGCAGCTTGCGGGACATGAACACTGAAGCTTTCTTT
TRBV4-1	NA	TRBJ2-7	NA	CASSLRMEARAYEQYF	TGCGCCAGCAGCCTCCGGATGGAAGCGAGAGCCTACGAGCAGTACTTC
TRBV9	NA	TRBJ2-1	TRBD2	CASSVVAGGPNEQFF	TGTGCCAGCAGCGTAGTAGCGGGAGGGCCAAATGAGCAGTTCTTC
TRBV4-1	NA	TRBJ1-2	NA	CASSQDPSYYGYTF	TGCGCCAGCAGCCAAGATCCCTCATACTACGGCTACACCTTC
TRBV7-9	NA	TRBJ1-1	NA	CASSGALTFGAFF	TGTGCCAGCTCAGGGGCCCTAACCTTCGGGGCTTTCTTT
TRBV10-3	NA	TRBJ1-5	NA	CAISEGSYSNQPQHF	TGTGCCATCAGTGAGGGGAGCTATAGCAATCAGCCCCAGCATTTT
TRBV6-1	NA	TRBJ2-7	TRBD2	CASSEGLAVAYEQYF	TGTGCCAGCAGTGAAGGACTAGCGGTTGCCTACGAGCAGTACTTC
TRBV10-3	few	TRBJ2-2	TRBD2	CASRGTSGTTGELFF	TGTGCCAGCAGAGGGACTAGCGGGACAACCGGGGAGCTGTTTTTT
TRBV23-1	NA	TRBJ2-6	TRBD1	CASSRTGPFSGANVLTF	TGCGCCAGCAGCCGGACAGGTCCTTTCTCTGGGGCCAACGTCCTGACTTTC
TRBV28	NA	TRBJ2-7	NA	CASSPIVSGGMSDEQYF	TGTGCCAGCAGTCCAATTGTAAGTGGGGGCATGTCAGACGAGCAGTACTTC
TRBV30	once	TRBJ2-7	NA	CAWSVGVGVGYEQYF	TGTGCCTGGAGTGTAGGTGTCGGCGTCGGGTACGAGCAGTACTTC
TRBV5-1	NA	TRBJ2-7	TRBD2	CASSLAPTSGRVSYEQYF	TGCGCCAGCAGCTTGGCTCCGACTAGCGGGAGGGTCTCCTACGAGCAGTACTTC
TRBV7-9	NA	TRBJ1-3	NA	CASSGAHRSSGNTIYF	TGTGCCAGCAGCGGGGCGCATCGGTCTTCTGGAAACACCATATATTTT
TRBV7-2	NA	TRBJ2-7	NA	CASSLGGQAAYEQYF	TGTGCCAGCAGCTTAGGAGGGCAGGCCGCCTACGAGCAGTACTTC
TRBV7-9	NA	TRBJ2-2	TRBD1	CASSYDRARELFF	TGTGCCAGCAGCTACGACAGGGCCAGGGAGCTGTTTTTT
TRBV24-1	NA	TRBJ2-3	NA	CATSATSRTDTQYF	TGTGCCACCAGTGCAACATCGCGCACAGATACGCAGTATTTT
TRBV3-1/TRBV3-2	NA	TRBJ2-7	TRBD2	CASSQVQRGGYEQYF	TGTGCCAGCAGCCAAGTCCAGCGGGGTGGGTACGAGCAGTACTTC
TRBV10-2	NA	TRBJ1-2	TRBD1	CASKPRTGEGYTF	TGCGCCAGCAAACCAAGGACAGGGGAAGGCTACACCTTC
TRBV4-1	once	TRBJ1-2	TRBD1	CASSSTGGDGYTF	TGCGCCAGCAGCAGTACAGGGGGCGATGGCTACACCTTC
TRBV5-1	NA	TRBJ2-1	NA	CASSSARDSSNNEQFF	TGCGCCAGCAGCTCTGCCCGGGACTCATCGAACAATGAGCAGTTCTTC
TRBV28	NA	TRBJ1-1	TRBD1	CASSQQGAPGTEAFF	TGTGCCAGCAGTCAACAGGGGGCGCCGGGCACTGAAGCTTTCTTT